This T cell receptor (beta chain) was captured in a study of T cells in Graves' hyperthyroidism and ophthalmopathy. RNA transcripts gave rise to amplified TCR beta CDR3 regions. Using the HTBI primer set, a first-round RT-PCR was run on the TCR CDR3. TCRdb used MiXCR to reprocess the multiplex PCR reads, holding one entry per CDR3 protein. The top ten clones hold 34% of a sample with around 340,000 distinct CDR3 sequences, 17% of them seen once. Germline CDR1 is DFQATT and CDR2 is SNEGSKA (reference sequence). Trimming left V 5 bases short and J 1 base short, with 11 bases between. The CDR3 runs to 14 residues.

This receptor was obtained from a woman aged 30 to 39 with Graves' hyperthyroidism that later progressed to Graves' ophthalmopathy. The chain couples TRBV20-1 to TRBJ1-4; D remains ambiguous. The sequencing input was blood. CDR3 sequence reads: CSALIGGTNEKLFF. The CDR3 coding sequence is TGCAGTGCTCTAATTGGAGGAACTAATGAAAAACTGTTTTTT.